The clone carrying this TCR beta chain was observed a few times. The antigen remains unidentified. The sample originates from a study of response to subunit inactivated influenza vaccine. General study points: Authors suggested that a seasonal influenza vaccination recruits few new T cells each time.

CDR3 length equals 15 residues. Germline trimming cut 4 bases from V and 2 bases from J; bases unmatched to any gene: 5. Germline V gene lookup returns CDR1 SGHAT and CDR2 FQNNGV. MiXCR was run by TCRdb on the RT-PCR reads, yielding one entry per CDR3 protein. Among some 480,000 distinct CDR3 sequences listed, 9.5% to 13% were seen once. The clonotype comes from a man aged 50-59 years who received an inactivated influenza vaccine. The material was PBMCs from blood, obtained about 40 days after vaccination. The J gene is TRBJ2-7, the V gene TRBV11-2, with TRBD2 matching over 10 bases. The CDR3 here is CASSSGLAVTYEQYF. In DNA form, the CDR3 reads TGTGCCAGCAGCTCAGGACTAGCGGTTACCTACGAGCAGTACTTC.